A selection of T cell receptor beta chains follows, all from one sample in a study of blood T cell repertoires in COVID-19. Clones were sequenced by immunoSEQ multiplex PCR, and TCRdb holds only the in-frame ones, with some missing. The data contain around 79,000 clones, about 87% of them seen just once; the ten biggest clones take up over 8.5%. The sequencing sample was made of peripheral blood. These receptors were obtained from a human donor in a cohort sampled during active COVID-19. Each CDR3 is given with its conserved first and last residue. D genes are given only for firm matches. Clone size, where shown, is once, few, many, or a class for clones that have expanded.

clone_size: .; j_call: TRBJ2-7; v_call: TRBV19; d_call: TRBD2; cdr3_nt: TGTGCCAGTAGTCCCGGACTAGGCTCCTACGAGCAGTACTTC; cdr3_aa: CASSPGLGSYEQYF
clone_size: .; j_call: TRBJ1-3; v_call: TRBV5-1; d_call: .; cdr3_nt: TGCGCCAGCAGATTGGAAGAGGGTGGAAACACCATATATTTT; cdr3_aa: CASRLEEGGNTIYF
clone_size: .; j_call: TRBJ2-7; v_call: TRBV7-8; d_call: TRBD2; cdr3_nt: TGTGCCAGCAGCTCGCGGGGGACCTCCTACGAGCAGTACTTC; cdr3_aa: CASSSRGTSYEQYF
clone_size: .; j_call: TRBJ1-1; v_call: TRBV27; d_call: .; cdr3_nt: TGTGCCAGCAGTTTATGGGGGGGGGTAGACACTGAAGCTTTCTTT; cdr3_aa: CASSLWGGVDTEAFF
clone_size: .; j_call: TRBJ1-3; v_call: TRBV6-1; d_call: TRBD1; cdr3_nt: TGTGCCAGCAGTGAAACCACAGGGGGCTCTGGAAACACCATATATTTT; cdr3_aa: CASSETTGGSGNTIYF
clone_size: .; j_call: TRBJ1-2; v_call: TRBV27; d_call: .; cdr3_nt: TGTGCCAGCAGTTTATCGCCCCGGACAGCCAACTATGGCTACACCTTC; cdr3_aa: CASSLSPRTANYGYTF
clone_size: many; j_call: TRBJ2-7; v_call: TRBV7-9; d_call: .; cdr3_nt: TGTGCCAGCAGCTCCTGGACTACTTACGAGCAGTACTTC; cdr3_aa: CASSSWTTYEQYF
clone_size: .; j_call: TRBJ1-2; v_call: TRBV11-2; d_call: .; cdr3_nt: TGTGCCAGCAGCTTAGATCCGAGTGGGACACCCTATGGCTACACCTTC; cdr3_aa: CASSLDPSGTPYGYTF
clone_size: .; j_call: TRBJ2-2; v_call: TRBV6-5; d_call: .; cdr3_nt: TGTGCCACCGGGGTCGCCGGCACCGGGGAGCTGTTTTTT; cdr3_aa: CATGVAGTGELFF
clone_size: .; j_call: TRBJ2-5; v_call: TRBV19; d_call: TRBD1; cdr3_nt: TGTGCCAGCCGACCCCGGGACAGGGGACCCCAAGAGACCCAGTACTTC; cdr3_aa: CASRPRDRGPQETQYF
clone_size: .; j_call: TRBJ2-7; v_call: TRBV19; d_call: TRBD2; cdr3_nt: TGTGCCAGTAGCAAGACTAGCGGGACCTACGAGCAGTACTTC; cdr3_aa: CASSKTSGTYEQYF
clone_size: .; j_call: TRBJ1-2; v_call: TRBV5-1; d_call: .; cdr3_nt: TGCGCCAGCAGCCAGGAGGCTAACTATGGCTACACCTTC; cdr3_aa: CASSQEANYGYTF
clone_size: .; j_call: TRBJ1-1; v_call: TRBV27; d_call: .; cdr3_nt: TGTGCCAGCAGTTTATCGCGTGGGGGAGGCGCTGAAGCTTTCTTT; cdr3_aa: CASSLSRGGGAEAFF
clone_size: .; j_call: TRBJ2-1; v_call: TRBV6-5; d_call: TRBD2; cdr3_nt: TGTGCCAGCGCCAAGACTAGCGGTAACTACAATGAGCAGTTCTTC; cdr3_aa: CASAKTSGNYNEQFF
clone_size: .; j_call: TRBJ1-1; v_call: TRBV2; d_call: TRBD1; cdr3_nt: TGTGCCAGCAGTCGAGCAGGGGGTCGGGGCACTGAAGCTTTCTTT; cdr3_aa: CASSRAGGRGTEAFF
clone_size: .; j_call: TRBJ2-3; v_call: TRBV7-2; d_call: TRBD1; cdr3_nt: TGTGCCAGCAGCTTAGTGACAGGGAGCACAGATACGCAGTATTTT; cdr3_aa: CASSLVTGSTDTQYF
clone_size: .; j_call: TRBJ2-1; v_call: TRBV10-1; d_call: TRBD1; cdr3_nt: TGCGCCAGCAGCTCGGACAGGCTATACAATGAGCAGTTCTTC; cdr3_aa: CASSSDRLYNEQFF